A single sample gave rise to the 27 T cell receptor beta chains below, sequenced in a study of control samples from healthy donors and cancer patients. Some clones are missing from TCRdb's copy, which holds only in-frame ones; the method was immunoSEQ multiplex PCR. This repertoire shows tens of thousands of clones, about 85% found once; its top ten account for 19%. Sample: blood. These receptors originate from a man aged 30-40 years in good health.

This chain connects TRBV5-4 to TRBJ2-2; 8 bases fit TRBD2. CDR3 size: 17 residues. Unmatched junction bases numbered 12, after V lost 4 bases and J lost 4 bases. Germline values: CDR1 SGHNT, CDR2 YYREEE (reference sequence). The CDR3, as DNA: TGTGCCAGCAGCGGGCCCGGCGCGGGGGGAGGCACCGGGGAGCTGTTTTTT. Translated: CASSGPGAGGGTGELFF.

The chain couples TRBV7-9 to TRBJ1-1; D might be TRBD1 (5 bases). The germline V gene encodes CDR1 SEHNR and CDR2 FQNEAQ (reference sequence). The CDR3 length is 12 residues. With 1 base removed from V and 9 bases from J, the gap between germline ends came to 9 bases. Here the CDR3 DNA reads TGTGCCAGCAGCTTAGAGAGGGGAAAAGCTTTCTTT. It is translated as CASSLERGKAFF.

J is TRBJ1-2 and V is TRBV7-3, with D maybe TRBD1 (6 bases). CDR3 length: 14 amino acids. Trimming pared 2 bases from V and 7 bases from J, leaving 14 bases between. Germline V gives CDR1 SGHTA, CDR2 FQGTGA. CDR3 residues: CASSLFRTDSGYTF. CDR3 nucleotides: TGTGCCAGCAGCTTATTTAGGACAGACAGTGGCTACACCTTC.

This clone showed up many times. J is TRBJ1-1 and V is TRBV4-1, with D perhaps TRBD1 (6 bases). Trimming left V 3 bases short and J 4 bases short, with 21 bases between. Germline V gene lookup returns CDR1 MGHRA and CDR2 YSYEKL. The CDR3 sequence is 17 residues long. In nucleotides, the CDR3 is TGCGCCAGCAGCCAGGTACTGGGGCTCGGGGGCCCCACTGAAGCTTTCTTT. The encoded protein is CASSQVLGLGGPTEAFF.

V gene TRBV5-6 combines with J gene TRBJ1-5, with TRBD1 matching over 9 bases. Germline CDR1 is SGHDT and CDR2 is YYEEEE. There are 14 residues in the CDR3. V dropped 0 bases and J dropped 5; count of bases not matched to a gene: 0. This chain's CDR3 is CASSLGQGDQPQHF. The DNA for the CDR3 is TGTGCCAGCAGCTTGGGACAGGGGGATCAGCCCCAGCATTTT.

This clone was found once. The chain is built from TRBV19 and TRBJ2-7, with D maybe TRBD2 (5 bases). Between the trimmed V and J ends, which lost 3 bases and 0 bases, there was a span of 12 bases. Germline CDR1 LNHDA, CDR2 SQIVND (reference sequence). CDR3 length: 15 residues. Here the CDR3 reads CASSIESGSSYEQYF. DNA of the CDR3: TGTGCCAGTAGTATCGAGAGCGGCAGCTCCTACGAGCAGTACTTC.

V gene TRBV12-3 or TRBV12-4 combines with J gene TRBJ1-1; no reliable D call. The V end was cut by 3 bases, the J end by 6 bases, with 8 bases between. CDR3 length: 12 amino acids. The CDR3 sequence is CASSFLAAEAFF. The CDR3 region has the DNA TGTGCCAGCAGTTTCCTGGCGGCTGAAGCTTTCTTT.

The chain links TRBV7-9 to TRBJ1-4, with 7 bases identical to TRBD1. Germline CDR1 is SEHNR and CDR2 is FQNEAQ (reference sequence). With 3 bases clipped from V and 8 bases from J, the junction kept 9 bases outside the gene matches. The length of the CDR3 is 15 residues. The CDR3 DNA reads TGTGCCAGCAGCTTGGGCGACAGGGATCAGGAAAAACTGTTTTTT. It codes for CASSLGDRDQEKLFF.

The rearrangement uses TRBV19 and TRBJ2-7; TRBD1 matches at 8 bases. The V gene end was trimmed by 3 bases and the J gene end by 0 bases; junction bases not matched to a gene: 4. Germline loops: CDR1 LNHDA, CDR2 SQIVND (reference sequence). The length of the CDR3 is 15 residues. The CDR3 reads CASSMTGESSYEQYF. The DNA for the CDR3 is TGTGCCAGTAGTATGACAGGGGAAAGCTCCTACGAGCAGTACTTC.

The rearrangement links TRBV3-1 (or the pseudogene TRBV3-2) to TRBJ1-2, with a possible D match to TRBD1 (5 bases). Trimming left V 1 base short and J 8 bases short, with 14 bases between. The CDR3 totals 14 residues. Germline V gene lookup returns CDR1 LGHDT and CDR2 YNNKEL (reference sequence). This CDR3 reads CASSQGAGAGGYTF. The DNA of the CDR3 is TGTGCCAGCAGCCAAGGTGCTGGGGCCGGGGGCTACACCTTC.

The V call is TRBV5-1, the J call TRBJ2-2, with TRBD2 identical over 7 bases. J gave up 1 base and V 0 bases, and 6 bases lay outside the gene matches. The length of the CDR3 is 17 residues. Per the germline V gene, CDR1 is SGHRS and CDR2 is YFSETQ. The CDR3 is CASSLAFAGVNTGELFF. CDR3 nucleotide sequence: TGCGCCAGCAGCTTGGCCTTTGCGGGGGTGAACACCGGGGAGCTGTTTTTT.

CDR3 loop: CASTGDGTYEQYF. Written as DNA, the CDR3 is TGTGCCAGTACAGGGGACGGGACCTACGAGCAGTACTTC. The gene calls are TRBV19 and TRBJ2-7; TRBD1 might be the D (6 bases). Germline CDR1 reads LNHDA; CDR2 reads SQIVND (reference sequence). The CDR3 length is 13 residues. The V end was cut by 7 bases, the J end by 2 bases, with 12 bases between.

V gene TRBV10-2 combines with J gene TRBJ2-3; D may be TRBD2 (5 bases). From germline, CDR1 is WSHSY and CDR2 SAAADI. The V end lost 6 bases, the J end lost 4 bases, and 14 bases lay between the germline ends. The CDR3 sequence is 14 residues long. This chain's CDR3 is CASRTLMGADTQYF. Here the CDR3 DNA reads TGCGCCAGCAGGACTTTGATGGGAGCAGATACGCAGTATTTT.

The gene calls are TRBV6-1 and TRBJ2-7; D is uncertain. The CDR3 consists of 14 residues. From germline, CDR1 is MNHNS and CDR2 SASEGT. V lost 2 bases and J 0 bases, leaving 8 bases between the germline ends. The DNA of the CDR3 is TGTGCCAGCAGTGAAAGGTTCGGCTCCTACGAGCAGTACTTC. It encodes CASSERFGSYEQYF.

This sequence joins TRBV6-2 or TRBV6-3 and TRBJ1-2; TRBD1 is a possible D gene (5 bases). V lost 2 bases to trimming and J lost 3 bases, with 7 bases between them. Germline CDR1 MNHEY, CDR2 SVGEGT. The CDR3 is 13 residues long. In DNA form, the CDR3 reads TGTGCCAGCAGTTACGGGGGAGACTATGGCTACACCTTC. Translated, it gives CASSYGGDYGYTF.

The chain employs TRBV6-6 and TRBJ1-2; D uncertain. Trimming left V 2 bases short and J 5 bases short, with 9 bases between. Germline CDR1 reads MNHNY; CDR2 reads SVGAGI (reference sequence). This CDR3 is built from 13 residues. CDR3 in amino acids: CASSYRAEYGYTF. CDR3 DNA sequence: TGTGCCAGCAGTTACAGGGCCGAATATGGCTACACCTTC.

The chain uses TRBV6-2 or TRBV6-3 and TRBJ2-7, with D possibly being TRBD2 (7 bases). CDR1 and CDR2 (germline): MNHEY, SVGEGT. The germline V and J ends were trimmed by 5 bases and 2 bases, with 25 bases remaining between them. There are 18 residues in the CDR3. Here the CDR3 DNA reads TGTGCCAGCAGTGCCCCGGGGGGACACAGGGTTCCCACCTACGAGCAGTACTTC. Its translation is CASSAPGGHRVPTYEQYF.

J is TRBJ1-1 and V is TRBV6-5; weak D call: TRBD1 (5 bases). The V end lost 5 bases, the J end lost 11 bases, and 18 bases lay between the germline ends. Germline CDR1 MNHEY, CDR2 SVGAGI. The CDR3 consists of 13 residues. The CDR3 loop reads CASSPQRGTGAFF. In nucleotides, the CDR3 is TGTGCCAGCAGTCCACAACGTGGGACCGGGGCTTTCTTT.

The chain joins TRBV7-3 to TRBJ2-1; 13 bases are a match to TRBD2. Germline CDR1 SGHTA, CDR2 FQGTGA. The CDR3 runs to 16 residues. The ends lost 5 bases at V and 5 bases at J; junction bases unmatched: 6. The CDR3 sequence: CASSPRTSGGNNEQFF. For the CDR3, the DNA is TGTGCCAGCAGCCCCCGGACTAGCGGGGGAAACAATGAGCAGTTCTTC.

The genes are TRBV6-5 and TRBJ1-6, with D possibly matching TRBD1 (6 bases). The CDR3 has 12 amino acids. The V and J ends lost 6 bases and 11 bases respectively, with 11 bases between them. In germline, CDR1 is MNHEY, CDR2 SVGAGI. The CDR3 reads CASSTGSAPLHF. The CDR3 coding sequence is TGTGCCAGCAGCACAGGGAGTGCACCCCTCCACTTT.

The chain joins TRBV19 to TRBJ2-1, with 11 bases fitting TRBD2. V lost 3 bases, J lost 8 bases, and 9 bases stayed unmatched. The germline gives CDR1 LNHDA, CDR2 SQIVND (reference sequence). The CDR3 totals 16 residues. This chain's CDR3 is CASSILRLAGMDEQFF. DNA of the CDR3: TGTGCCAGTAGTATCCTTCGACTAGCGGGGATGGATGAGCAGTTCTTC.

The rearrangement joins TRBV4-2 to TRBJ2-7; perhaps TRBD2 as D (5 bases). The germline V gene has CDR1 LGHNA and CDR2 YNFKEQ. V was trimmed by 1 base and J by 0 bases, leaving 7 bases between them. This CDR3 contains 14 residues. The CDR3 bases are TGTGCCAGCAGCCAAGCGGGGTTCTCCTACGAGCAGTACTTC. It encodes CASSQAGFSYEQYF.

The chain has TRBV7-9 and TRBJ2-1, with 7 nucleotides matching TRBD2. V was pared by 4 bases and J by 12 bases, with 9 bases of the junction left unmatched. The CDR3 runs 13 residues. The germline V gene encodes CDR1 SEHNR and CDR2 FQNEAQ (reference sequence). CDR3 sequence (DNA): TGTGCCAGCAGCTCAGGACTAGAAGGTCCGCAGTTCTTC. Its protein product is CASSSGLEGPQFF.

A few counts support this clone. The chain couples TRBV10-3 to TRBJ1-1; perhaps TRBD1 as D (6 bases). There are 14 residues in the CDR3. The germline V gene encodes CDR1 ENHRY and CDR2 SYGVKD. V dropped 3 bases and J dropped 4 bases, with 12 bases sitting between them. CDR3 bases: TGTGCCATCAGTGAATTTCAGGGGACCACTGAAGCTTTCTTT. Translating gives CAISEFQGTTEAFF.

CDR3: CASSEEGADTQYF. The CDR3 DNA is TGTGCCAGCAGTGAAGAGGGGGCAGATACGCAGTATTTT. The chain carries TRBV6-1 and TRBJ2-3; possible D gene TRBD1, 6 bases. The V gene lost 1 base and the J gene lost 4 bases, with 6 bases spanning the gap. Germline V lookup: CDR1 MNHNS, CDR2 SASEGT. CDR3 size: 13 residues.

This clone appeared once. CDR3 residues: CASSFPNEMQYF. The DNA for the CDR3 is TGTGCCAGCAGCTTTCCCAACGAAATGCAGTACTTC. V usage is TRBV7-3 and J usage is TRBJ2-7; D uncertain. V dropped 3 bases and J dropped 9 bases, with 12 bases sitting between them. Germline V gene lookup returns CDR1 SGHTA and CDR2 FQGTGA. The CDR3 has 12 amino acids.

The chain carries TRBV5-4 and TRBJ2-5; 7 nucleotides align to TRBD1. Germline V gene sequence: CDR1 SGHNT, CDR2 YYREEE (reference sequence). The trim removed 4 bases at V and 3 bases at J, leaving 6 bases unmatched. This CDR3 has 14 residues. The CDR3 reads CASSKEDREETQYF. CDR3 nucleotide sequence: TGTGCCAGCAGCAAAGAAGACAGGGAAGAGACCCAGTACTTC. Combining the CDR3 with reference TRBV5-4 and TRBJ2-5 gives the whole variable domain ETGVTQSPTHLIKTRGQQVTLRCSSQSGHNTVSWYQQALGQGPQFIFQYYREEENGRGNFPPRFSGLQFPNYSSELNVNALELDDSALYLCASSKEDREETQYFGPGTRLLVL.